Included here is one T cell receptor beta chain sequence, with context. TCRdb used MiXCR to reprocess the 5' RACE reads, holding one entry per CDR3 protein. The table records about 470,000 distinct CDR3 sequences, approximately 23% of them present only once. Germline V gene sequence: CDR1 SGHNT, CDR2 YENEEA. Trimming stripped 1 base from V and 6 bases from J, with 11 bases between. The CDR3 is 14 amino acids. This specimen belongs to a study of T-cell memory formation after mild COVID-19. The chain uses TRBV11-3 and TRBJ2-3, with D unclear. This TCR was sampled from an adult woman who had mild COVID-19 (a few samples of this study predate the infection). Cell type and time point are not known. Specimen: PBMCs or a T cell subset sorted from them (not recorded which). DNA of the CDR3: TGTGCCAGCAGCTTAGTAAGCTCACGGGATACGCAGTATTTT. Protein sequence: CASSLVSSRDTQYF.